A selection of T cell receptor beta chains follows, all from one sample in a study of CD8+CD57+ T cells in acquired aplastic anemia. In TCRdb, the reads were re-called with MiXCR into one record per CDR3 protein. The table lists 220,000 or so distinct CDR3 sequences, more than 55% of them singletons. The material sequenced was sorted CD4+, CD8+, or CD8+CD57+ T cells (not recorded which) from PBMCs. Source of these receptors: a human donor with aplastic anemia. CDR3s include the opening cysteine and the closing phenylalanine or tryptophan. D genes are given only for firm matches. The size of a clone is reported for some rows only, either as once, few or many, or as a class for expanded clones.

TRBD2,-,TRBV10-3,TRBJ2-1,TGTGCCATCACTAGTACGGGGGGGGCCGGAAATGAGCAGTTCTTC,CAITSTGGAGNEQFF
TRBD1,-,TRBV29-1,TRBJ1-2,TGCACGGACAGGGATACCTATGGCTACACCTTC,CTDRDTYGYTF
TRBD2,-,TRBV7-6,TRBJ2-7,TGTGCCAGCAGCTTAAATAGCGGGAGCGAGCAGTACTTC,CASSLNSGSEQYF
TRBD2,few,TRBV10-3,TRBJ2-1,TGTGCCATCAGCCTAACTAGCGGGGGTAACAATGAGCAGTTCTTC,CAISLTSGGNNEQFF
-,many,TRBV7-3,TRBJ2-2,TGTGCCAGCAGCTTAGAAAATGGCGGGAACACCGGGGAGCTGTTTTTT,CASSLENGGNTGELFF
TRBD2,many,TRBV6-4,TRBJ2-3,TGTGCCAGCAGTGAGGCGGGGGGTAGCACAGATACGCAGTATTTT,CASSEAGGSTDTQYF
-,few,TRBV15,TRBJ2-3,TGTGCCACCAGCAGAGATCAAGGGAAGGATACGCAGTATTTT,CATSRDQGKDTQYF
TRBD2,-,TRBV10-1,TRBJ2-1,TGTGCCATCAGCCGACTAGCGGGAGGGGATGAGCAGTTCTTC,CAISRLAGGDEQFF
-,-,TRBV20-1,TRBJ1-5,TGCAGTGCTAGAGGACATTATAGCAATCAGCCCCAGCATTTT,CSARGHYSNQPQHF
TRBD1,many,TRBV6-1,TRBJ1-2,TGTGCCAGCAGTGAAACAGGGGGCGACTATGGCTACACCTTC,CASSETGGDYGYTF
-,many,TRBV13,TRBJ2-7,TGTGCCAGCAGCTCGAAATCCATCCCTCGATTTTACGAGCAGTACTTC,CASSSKSIPRFYEQYF
TRBD1,-,TRBV29-1,TRBJ2-7,TGCAGCGTTGATACCCAGGGGGCTCGGGAGCAGTACTTC,CSVDTQGAREQYF
-,few,TRBV20-1,TRBJ1-6,TGCAGTGCTAGTAACCCGCTGGACTTTTCACCCCTCCACTTT,CSASNPLDFSPLHF
TRBD1,-,TRBV7-9,TRBJ1-5,TGTGCCAGCAGTACTGACAGGGATCAGCCCCAGCATTTT,CASSTDRDQPQHF
TRBD2,-,TRBV6-6,TRBJ2-7,TGTGCCAGCAGCTTGCCGGGACTACAGGAGCAGTACTTC,CASSLPGLQEQYF
-,-,TRBV10-1,TRBJ1-1,TGCGCCAGCAGTGAGTTTGGTGACACTGAAGCTTTCTTT,CASSEFGDTEAFF
TRBD1,-,TRBV5-1,TRBJ2-2,TGCGCCAGCAGCGACACAGGGGGCATAGGGGAGCTGTTTTTT,CASSDTGGIGELFF
-,few,TRBV10-1,TRBJ2-7,TGCGCCAGCAGTCCCCAAACAGGTGACTTCTACGAGCAGTACTTC,CASSPQTGDFYEQYF
TRBD2,few,TRBV20-1,TRBJ2-5,TGCAGTGCTAGCACGGGGGGGGAGACCCAGTACTTC,CSASTGGETQYF
-,-,TRBV29-1,TRBJ1-1,TGCAGCGTTTTCCCAGGGGAAACTGAAGCTTTCTTT,CSVFPGETEAFF
TRBD1,-,TRBV7-2,TRBJ1-1,TGTGCCAGCAGCTTGGGGCCAGGGGGTACTGAAGCTTTCTTT,CASSLGPGGTEAFF
-,-,TRBV2,TRBJ2-5,TGTGCCAGCAGTGAGGTGGAAGGGGGTGTTGTTGAGACCCAGTACTTC,CASSEVEGGVVETQYF
-,once,TRBV20-1,TRBJ2-5,TGCAGTGCTAGAGATCTGTCGGCTAGCCGGGAGACCCAGTACTTC,CSARDLSASRETQYF
-,-,TRBV20-1,TRBJ1-1,TGCGGCGCTAGAGATCCCCCGGGCGCTTTCTTT,CGARDPPGAFF
-,-,TRBV7-9,TRBJ2-7,TGTGCCAGCAGCTTAGAAGGGCCCTCCAACGAGCAGTACTTC,CASSLEGPSNEQYF
-,-,TRBV7-9,TRBJ2-5,TGTGCCAGCAGCTTAGCAGCAAGCTATGGGACCCAGTACTTC,CASSLAASYGTQYF
-,-,TRBV29-1,TRBJ2-2,TGCAGCGTTGCGTATCCGAACACCGGGGAGCTGTTTTTT,CSVAYPNTGELFF
-,-,TRBV20-1,TRBJ2-5,TGCAGTGCTACCGACGGGCGGGAGACCCAGTACTTC,CSATDGRETQYF
-,few,TRBV9,TRBJ1-6,TGTGCCAGCAGCACAACGGCTCAGAATTCACCCCTCCACTTT,CASSTTAQNSPLHF
-,-,TRBV20-1,TRBJ1-5,TGCAGTGCTAGAGAGGTGACACAGCATTTT,CSAREVTQHF
-,-,TRBV20-1,TRBJ2-7,TGCAGTGCTAGACCGACTTCGGGGTCCGAGCAGTACTTC,CSARPTSGSEQYF
TRBD1,-,TRBV15,TRBJ2-5,TGTGCCACCAGACAGGACAGGGGGCCGGGAAAGGAGACCCAGTACTTC,CATRQDRGPGKETQYF
TRBD1,-,TRBV7-9,TRBJ1-3,TGTGCCAGCAGCTCAGGGGGGGGGTACTCTGGAAACACCATATATTTT,CASSSGGGYSGNTIYF
-,-,TRBV7-3,TRBJ2-3,TGTGCCAGCAGCCTTTTACCGGATCCGAACACAGATACGCAGTATTTT,CASSLLPDPNTDTQYF
-,-,TRBV20-1,TRBJ2-7,TGCAGTGCTAGTCTCTCAGGCCGGCCGCAGACTTCCTACGAGCAGTACTTC,CSASLSGRPQTSYEQYF
-,-,TRBV2,TRBJ1-4,TGTGCCAGCCTCCGGGGGGAGAATGAAGAAAAACTGTTTTTT,CASLRGENEEKLFF
TRBD2,once,TRBV20-1,TRBJ2-5,TGCAGTGCTAATGGGCGGGGGGCCCTAGGAGAGACCCAGTACTTC,CSANGRGALGETQYF
TRBD2,-,TRBV5-1,TRBJ2-1,TGCGCCAGCAGCCCCGGGACTAGTGTCTATGAGCAGTTCTTC,CASSPGTSVYEQFF
-,many,TRBV7-9,TRBJ2-7,TGTGCCAGCAGCCCGGACTACACCTACGAGCAGTACTTC,CASSPDYTYEQYF